One TCR beta chain is described in this entry. As yet, its antigen is unknown. These data come from a study of CD8+ T cells in alopecia areata. cDNA prepared by RNA extraction and subsequent reverse transcription served as the template for sequencing. Repertoires were generated with immunoSEQ multiplex PCR, while TCRdb's copy carries only in-frame clones and drops some. The sample consists of hundreds of thousands of clones, 67% of them appearing once. Whole-study findings and limits: Possibly as an HLA-related effect, TCR sharing across patients appeared less clear than in mice.

This CDR3 region has 15 residues. Germline values: CDR1 SQVTM, CDR2 ANQGSEA. The V gene lost 3 bases and the J gene lost 5 bases, with 19 bases spanning the gap. The chain couples TRBV29-1 to TRBJ2-5; weak D call: TRBD1 (7 bases). The TCR comes from a human donor with alopecia areata. Source: CD4+ T cells sorted from blood, taken at week 0. The CDR3 region is CSVDAQGGVGETQYF. The CDR3 nucleotides are TGCAGCGTTGACGCCCAGGGGGGAGTGGGGGAGACCCAGTACTTC.